The entry that follows covers one TCR beta chain sequence. In the authors' methods: Counts of nucleated cells, estimated from reference gene primer amplification, were obtained. The protocol was immunoSEQ multiplex PCR, while the TCRdb copy is restricted to in-frame clones and leaves out a portion. The V and J calls and clone size were taken over from that table, and D and trimming were inferred from the DNA. In the table there are 250,000 or so clones, roughly 88% of which are singletons. These data belong to a study of blood T cell repertoires in COVID-19. Across the whole study: T cells, B-cell-depleted T cells, or PBMCs supplied cDNA or gDNA.

The receptor was isolated from a woman younger than 45 with acute or convalescent COVID-19. The sample consisted of peripheral blood.

This CDR3 reads CASSRPPQGFHTQYF. CDR3 sequence (DNA): TGTGCCAGTAGTAGACCCCCTCAGGGGTTTCATACGCAGTATTTT. The chain employs TRBV19 and TRBJ2-3; a weak D match, TRBD1 (6 bases). V was cut by 4 bases and J by 7 bases, with 18 bases left in between. The CDR3 extends over 15 amino acids. Germline V CDR1 and CDR2: LNHDA, SQIVND (reference sequence).